Shown below are 7 T cell receptor beta chains from a single sample sequenced in a study of blood T cell repertoires in COVID-19. Assay used: immunoSEQ multiplex PCR; TCRdb lists only in-frame clones, some missing. The sample yields 250,000 to 300,000 clones, about 89% seen once. The sample comprised PBMCs or T cells enriched from blood (not recorded which). These receptor sequences come from a middle-aged man who had recovered from COVID-19.

The CDR3 sequence: CASSWQGQSNQPQHF. Here the CDR3 DNA reads TGTGCCAGCAGCTGGCAGGGACAGAGCAATCAGCCCCAGCATTTT. The rearrangement links TRBV11-2 to TRBJ1-5; TRBD1 matches 7 bases. The V segment lost 4 bases and the J segment 1 base; nucleotides outside the gene matches: 4. Germline lookup yields CDR1 SGHAT and CDR2 FQNNGV. This CDR3 is built from 15 residues.

The sample holds one count of this clone. The chain joins TRBV4-2 to TRBJ2-7; D is unclear. This CDR3 contains 14 residues. The germline CDR1 and CDR2 sequences are LGHNA and YNFKEQ. Deletions cut 0 bases from V and 1 base from J, with 7 bases between. As DNA, the CDR3 is TGTGCCAGCAGCCAAGATGTTTCTTCCTACGAGCAGTACTTC. Protein sequence: CASSQDVSSYEQYF.

V usage is TRBV5-1 and J usage is TRBJ1-4; 8 bases map to TRBD1. Per germline, CDR1 SGHRS and CDR2 YFSETQ. Trimming removed 2 bases from V and 8 bases from J; junction bases left unmatched: 8. The length of the CDR3 is 15 residues. CDR3 DNA: TGCGCCAGCAGCTTAGGACAGGGTCTTAGCGAAAAACTGTTTTTT. Translation gives CASSLGQGLSEKLFF.

The chain recombines TRBV28 with TRBJ1-2; 7 bases match TRBD1. The CDR3 contains 14 residues. Germline assignment: CDR1 MDHEN and CDR2 SYDVKM. V lost 2 bases to trimming and J lost 4 bases; unmatched junction nucleotides: 4. CDR3 loop: CASSLAQGTYGYTF. CDR3 DNA: TGTGCCAGCAGTTTAGCACAGGGGACCTATGGCTACACCTTC.

The genes are TRBV2 and TRBJ1-1, with 7 positions matching TRBD1. Germline-derived CDR1 and CDR2 are SNHLY and FYNNEI. The CDR3 has 19 amino acids. After removal of 5 bases from V and 0 bases from J, the junction contained 18 bases not matched to a gene. CDR3 DNA: TGTGCCAGCAGTAGCGATCCCATTGTGGCAGGGGGTTTGAACACTGAAGCTTTCTTT. It encodes CASSSDPIVAGGLNTEAFF.

The chain links TRBV20-1 to TRBJ1-1; tentatively, D is TRBD1 (5 bases). CDR1 is DFQATT and CDR2 is SNEGSKA in the germline V gene (reference sequence). Trimming took 7 bases from V and 4 from J, leaving 10 bases between them. This CDR3 region has 11 residues. The CDR3 DNA sequence: TGCAGTGGGAGGGGCAGCACTGAAGCTTTCTTT. Translation gives CSGRGSTEAFF.

This sequence joins TRBV5-1 and TRBJ1-1; a weak D match, TRBD1 (6 bases). In germline, CDR1 is SGHRS, CDR2 YFSETQ. The V end lost 4 bases, the J end lost 3 bases, and 16 bases lay between the germline ends. CDR3 length: 15 residues. The chain's CDR3 is CASSLVAGADTEAFF. Here the CDR3 DNA reads TGCGCCAGCAGCCTCGTCGCAGGGGCGGACACTGAAGCTTTCTTT.